What follows describes a single T cell receptor beta chain. Its matching antigen is unknown. This specimen belongs to a study of cytomegalovirus exposure and HLA in healthy donors. Overall study context: A later analysis reported the 120 or so validation repertoires used the same platform as the roughly 700 first-cohort repertoires. Points from the study as a whole: Some TCR beta chains (around 160 of them) were listed as cytomegalovirus-associated. There were some public TCRs occurring in many donors, but most TCR sequences were rare. It was found in a later analysis that first-cohort TCR clusters tended to co-occur in the 130 or so validation repertoires.

Assay: immunoSEQ multiplex PCR; the TCRdb copy retains only in-frame clones and omits some. The table lists tens of thousands of clones, 90% to 95% of them singletons. CDR3 length: 14 amino acids. Germline loops: CDR1 SGHVS, CDR2 FQNEAQ. The V end lost 2 bases, the J end lost 0 bases, and 6 bases lay between the germline ends. This sequence joins TRBV7-8 and TRBJ2-3, with D unresolved. The receptor's source is a man aged 18 to 30 in good health and CMV-seronegative. Sequences were obtained from PBMCs. The CDR3 DNA reads TGTGCCAGCAGCTTACAGATTAGCACAGATACGCAGTATTTT. As protein: CASSLQISTDTQYF.